Shown below are 22 T cell receptor beta chains from a single sample sequenced in a study of CD8+CD57+ T cells in acquired aplastic anemia listed by TCRdb under 2018. The patients picked for sequencing were ones in whom flow cytometry had shown an expansion of CD8+CD57+ cells. Reads for this sample came from an Illumina HiSeq 2000. TCR beta VDJ combination and CDR3 sequence profiling used genomic DNA as the template. TCRdb handled the public reads itself, with Q25 trimming in fastp and clone calling in MiXCR, and kept productive beta chains. Records with the same CDR3 protein are collapsed into one entry carrying the most frequent genes and DNA. For this sample there are approximately 250,000 distinct CDR3 sequences; approximately 86% appear just once. The top ten clones comprise about 41% of the sample. The sequencing sample was made of sorted CD4+, CD8+, or CD8+CD57+ T cells (not recorded which) from PBMCs. These receptors all stem from a human donor with aplastic anemia.

CDR3 amino acids: CASSADSASFNSRYTF. The CDR3, as DNA: TGTGCCAGCAGCGCCGACAGCGCCTCCTTTAATTCACGCTACACCTTC. The chain combines TRBV9 with TRBJ1-2, with a tentative D call TRBD1 (5 bases). V was shortened by 3 bases and J by 9 bases, with 24 bases between the two germline ends. The germline V gene has CDR1 SGDLS and CDR2 YYNGEE. The CDR3 is 16 amino acids.

This clonotype turned up a few times. The CDR3 loop is CSVEGRGERAFF. In DNA, the CDR3 is TGCAGCGTTGAGGGACGGGGGGAGCGAGCTTTCTTT. The chain employs TRBV29-1 and TRBJ1-1; D may be TRBD1 (5 bases). The germline V and J ends were trimmed by 3 bases and 10 bases, with 15 bases remaining between them. This CDR3 has 12 amino acids. Germline V gives CDR1 SQVTM, CDR2 ANQGSEA.

Comment on this clonotype: The CDR3 does not end in the conserved phenylalanine or tryptophan, so this is likely a read error. It is unclear where the CDR3 begins or ends on the DNA, so no DNA is shown, and the CDR3 is as TCRdb lists it. V usage is TRBV7-8 and J usage is TRBJ2-1. CDR1 is SGHVS and CDR2 is FQNEAQ in the germline V gene. The CDR3 spans 11 residues, counting both ends. CDR3 sequence: CASSSADTGVH.

In the case of this clonotype: It is unclear where the CDR3 begins or ends on the DNA, so no DNA is shown, and the CDR3 is as TCRdb lists it. The J gene is TRBJ2-2, the V gene TRBV7-6. The CDR3 extends over 16 residues, inclusive of both ends. Germline CDR1 is SGHVS and CDR2 is FNYEAQ. The CDR3 protein is CASSFRTIDFGEELFF.

This chain links TRBV10-2 with TRBJ2-7; D is unresolved. This CDR3 has 12 residues. V was trimmed by 2 bases and J by 3 bases, leaving 5 bases between them. The germline CDR1 and CDR2 sequences are WSHSY and SAAADI. The CDR3 DNA is TGCGCCAGCAGTGAGAACAACTACGAGCAGTACTTC. Residues: CASSENNYEQYF.

V usage is TRBV9 and J usage is TRBJ1-2, with a possible D match to TRBD1 (5 bases). CDR3 size: 15 residues. The germline CDR1 and CDR2 sequences are SGDLS and YYNGEE. V lost 4 bases and J lost 12, with 25 bases in between. The CDR3 DNA is TGTGCCAGCAGCTGCGGGGGAGGCGGAAAAGATACGCACACCTTC. This codes for CASSCGGGGKDTHTF.

Comment on this clonotype: Since no conserved phenylalanine or tryptophan closes the CDR3, a read error is the likely cause. The DNA is left out, because the CDR3 cannot be placed on it with certainty; the CDR3 is given as TCRdb lists it. The chain uses TRBV7-9 and TRBJ1-5; the tabulated D call, TRBD1, remains unverified against the DNA. Per germline, CDR1 SEHNR and CDR2 FQNEAQ (reference sequence). The length of the CDR3 is 13 amino acids, counting both ends. The CDR3 loop is CASSFTRSERRDE.

The chain has TRBV2 and TRBJ1-1; D remains unclear. Germline lookup yields CDR1 SNHLY and CDR2 FYNNEI. The CDR3 length is 11 residues. Trimming shortened V by 4 bases and J by 3 bases, and 3 bases separated the two germline ends. The CDR3 protein is CASSAHTEAFF. DNA for the CDR3: TGTGCCAGCAGTGCTCACACTGAAGCTTTCTTT.

The count of this clonotype is one. The chain couples TRBV7-2 to TRBJ1-1, with a possible D match to TRBD1 (5 bases). Germline V gene sequence: CDR1 SGHTA, CDR2 FQGNSA. V was clipped by 3 bases and J by 11 bases, with 25 bases between them. This CDR3 contains 16 residues. CDR3 protein: CASSLASGSGHTQAFF. In DNA form, the CDR3 reads TGTGCCAGCAGCTTGGCTAGCGGGAGCGGACATACTCAGGCTTTCTTT.

Worth noting for this clonotype: Germline is not matched at one junction end, which may reflect a read error. The V gene is TRBV19, the J gene TRBJ2-1, with D perhaps matching TRBD1 or TRBD2 (5 bases each). This CDR3 contains 15 residues. CDR1 is LNHDA, CDR2 SQIVND, per germline (reference sequence). CDR3: CASRVERGSYNEQFF. The CDR3 DNA is TGCGCCAGCAGGGTAGAGAGGGGATCATACAATGAGCAGTTCTTC.

The chain joins TRBV7-8 to TRBJ2-3; unclear D gene. Germline-derived CDR1 and CDR2 are SGHVS and FQNEAQ. V lost 1 base and J lost 14, with 16 bases in between. This CDR3 is built from 13 residues. CDR3 residues: CASSLGGTPDTYF. The CDR3 bases are TGTGCCAGCAGCTTAGGGGGAACACCCGATACGTATTTT.

The chain links TRBV7-8 to TRBJ2-7, with D tentatively TRBD1 (6 bases). V gave up 0 bases and J gave up 10 bases, with 22 bases separating them. The length of the CDR3 is 16 residues. CDR1 and CDR2 (germline): SGHVS, FQNEAQ. The CDR3 loop is CASSLAGQTDTQDQYV. The CDR3 bases are TGTGCCAGCAGCTTAGCGGGACAAACAGATACGCAGGATCAGTACGTC.

This chain connects TRBV6-5 to TRBJ2-7, with D possibly being TRBD1 (6 bases). V was pared by 5 bases and J by 5 bases, with 10 bases between. Germline loops: CDR1 MNHEY, CDR2 SVGAGI. The CDR3 extends over 12 amino acids. Written as DNA, the CDR3 is TGTGCCAGCAGTATGGCAGGGGACGAGCAGTACGTC. It specifies CASSMAGDEQYV.

This clonotype was seen once. This chain connects TRBV5-6 to TRBJ1-2, with 7 bases aligning to TRBD1. In germline, CDR1 is SGHDT, CDR2 YYEEEE. V dropped 0 bases and J dropped 2; count of bases not matched to a gene: 4. The CDR3 is made up of 15 amino acids. The DNA for the CDR3 is TGTGCCAGCAGCTTGGAGAGGGGGCAAAACTATGGCTACACCTTC. It is translated as CASSLERGQNYGYTF.

Notes on this clonotype: At one end the junction does not follow the germline gene, possibly because of a read error. The chain carries TRBV7-6 and TRBJ2-3; D uncertain. Germline CDR1 reads SGHVS; CDR2 reads FNYEAQ. The CDR3 is made up of 13 amino acids. The CDR3 nucleotides read TGTGCCAGCAGGGACGGGTCCACAGATACGCAGTTCTTT. Its translation is CASRDGSTDTQFF.

With regard to this clonotype: The junction departs from germline at one end; a sequencing error may be responsible. This chain connects TRBV7-9 to TRBJ2-3; no firm D call. Looked up from germline, CDR1 is SEHNR and CDR2 is FQNEAQ (reference sequence). The CDR3 is made up of 14 amino acids. CDR3 sequence: CASSLAPHNDQFFF. The DNA for the CDR3 is TGTGCCAGCAGCTTAGCCCCACACAATGATCAGTTCTTCTTT.

The chain joins TRBV9 to TRBJ2-1; no clear D. This CDR3 spans 14 amino acids. Germline V gene lookup returns CDR1 SGDLS and CDR2 YYNGEE. Trimming took off 4 bases at V and 16 bases at J, with 24 bases between the two ends. The CDR3 nucleotides read TGTGCCAGCAGCATCGTGACCATGGAGACACAGTACTTCTTC. Translated, it gives CASSIVTMETQYFF.

The rearrangement joins TRBV9 to TRBJ2-3; 10 positions match TRBD2. The CDR3 loop spans 14 amino acids. After removal of 4 bases from V and 11 bases from J, the junction contained 10 bases not matched to a gene. Germline lookup yields CDR1 SGDLS and CDR2 YYNGEE. CDR3 sequence (DNA): TGTGCCAGCAGCTTAGCGGGAGGTCGCGATCAGCAGTATTTT. Protein sequence: CASSLAGGRDQQYF.

This clonotype was detected only once. A junction boundary mismatches the germline segment, possibly from a read error. The chain employs TRBV7-3 and TRBJ2-2, with TRBD2 as a possible D gene (6 bases). Germline lookup yields CDR1 SGHTA and CDR2 FQGTGA. The CDR3 is 13 amino acids. The CDR3 reads CATFDGGTEELFF. CDR3 bases: TGTGCCACCTTTGATGGGGGGACCGAGGAGCTGTTTTTT.

The V and J genes are TRBV19 and TRBJ1-5; D unclear. V lost 3 bases, J lost 2 bases, and 11 bases lay in between. The CDR3 contains 15 residues. Germline CDR1 and CDR2: LNHDA and SQIVND (reference sequence). CDR3 sequence: CASSIRQEGNQPQHF. The CDR3 DNA follows: TGTGCCAGTAGTATTAGGCAGGAGGGCAATCAGCCCCAGCATTTT.

This clonotype occurred a few times. The chain carries TRBV7-8 and TRBJ2-7; 8 positions match TRBD1. After removal of 5 bases from V and 5 bases from J, the junction contained 8 bases not matched to a gene. This CDR3 spans 14 amino acids. CDR1 is SGHVS, CDR2 FQNEAQ, per germline. This chain's CDR3 is CASSTPDRVHEQYF. In DNA, the CDR3 is TGTGCCAGCAGCACTCCGGACAGGGTCCACGAGCAGTACTTC.

The chain carries TRBV11-3 and TRBJ2-7; 8 nucleotides agree with TRBD1. V lost 5 bases and J lost 5; bases outside the gene matches: 11. The CDR3 extends over 15 amino acids. Looked up from germline, CDR1 is SGHNT and CDR2 is YENEEA. This CDR3 is CASSLRQGISDEQYF. DNA of the CDR3: TGTGCCAGCAGCCTCCGACAGGGGATAAGCGACGAGCAGTACTTC.